Following are 24 T cell receptor beta chains from one sample sequenced in a study of T cell repertoires in cytomegalovirus infection. TCRdb reanalysed the reads using MiXCR and keeps one entry per CDR3 protein. The sample has 650,000 to 900,000 distinct CDR3 sequences; about 27% are singletons. No antigen has been identified for these receptors. The specimen comprised cultured CD8+ T cells from PBMCs, sampled from culture after CMV antigen stimulation. Receptor source: a human donor in good health (CMV status not recorded). Some clones in this sample may be carry-over from other donors' samples.

The gene calls are TRBV6-1 and TRBJ1-6; D gene unclear. Germline lookup yields CDR1 MNHNS and CDR2 SASEGT. The CDR3 consists of 15 residues. V was trimmed by 5 bases and J by 0 bases, leaving 8 bases between them. In DNA, the CDR3 is TGTGCCAGCAGTTTAAGTAGCTCCTATAATTCACCCCTCCACTTT. Translating it yields CASSLSSSYNSPLHF.

The chain joins TRBV6-2 or TRBV6-3 to TRBJ2-3; weak D call: TRBD2 (5 bases). Trimming shortened V by 4 bases and J by 2 bases, and 7 bases separated the two germline ends. The length of the CDR3 is 13 residues. The germline gives CDR1 MNHEY, CDR2 SVGEGT. CDR3 residues: CASSLEDTDTQYF. The CDR3 nucleotides read TGTGCCAGCAGTTTGGAGGACACAGATACGCAGTATTTT.

This clonotype has only a few counts. The chain has TRBV4-1 and TRBJ2-3; 9 positions match TRBD2. V dropped 3 bases and J dropped 6; count of bases not matched to a gene: 13. Germline CDR1 and CDR2: MGHRA and YSYEKL. The CDR3 spans 17 residues. The CDR3 DNA reads as TGCGCCAGCAGCCAGCCCCTCTTTGGCGGGGGGGCGGATACGCAGTATTTT. It encodes CASSQPLFGGGADTQYF.

This clonotype was observed many times. The rearrangement uses TRBV14 and TRBJ1-1, with D perhaps matching TRBD1 (6 bases). The CDR3 length is 16 residues. With 1 base removed from V and 4 bases from J, the gap between germline ends came to 16 bases. CDR1 is SGHDN, CDR2 FVKESK, per germline. The CDR3 DNA is TGTGCCAGCAGCCAAGTTGGGGGCAACCAGGCCACTGAAGCTTTCTTT. Translating it yields CASSQVGGNQATEAFF.

This clonotype was counted ten times or more. The V call is TRBV7-6, the J call TRBJ2-7; the D gene is possibly TRBD2 (6 bases). This CDR3 has 16 residues. CDR1 is SGHVS and CDR2 is FNYEAQ in the germline V gene. The germline V and J ends were trimmed by 4 bases and 0 bases, with 16 bases remaining between them. CDR3 DNA: TGTGCCAGCAGCTCCGGGACTTCTCCTGTCTCCTACGAGCAGTACGTC. Its protein is CASSSGTSPVSYEQYV.

This clonotype was seen a few times. The J gene is TRBJ2-5, the V gene TRBV12-3 or TRBV12-4; D gene uncertain. There are 11 residues in the CDR3. The V end was cut by 7 bases, the J end by 4 bases, with 7 bases between. This CDR3 is CASTRSETQYF. CDR3 DNA sequence: TGTGCCAGCACGCGCTCAGAGACCCAGTACTTC.

The chain joins TRBV2 to TRBJ2-7, with no clear D. The CDR3 contains 13 residues. CDR1 is SNHLY and CDR2 is FYNNEI in the germline V gene. Trimming pared 7 bases from V and 2 bases from J, leaving 12 bases between. The CDR3 loop reads CASNTWEAYEQYF. In DNA, the CDR3 is TGTGCCAGCAACACGTGGGAAGCCTACGAGCAGTACTTC.

The V and J genes are TRBV7-9 and TRBJ2-1; unclear D gene. The CDR3 length is 17 residues. Germline values: CDR1 SEHNR, CDR2 FQNEAQ (reference sequence). Trimming removed 0 bases from V and 3 bases from J, with 15 bases in between. The CDR3 DNA follows: TGTGCCAGCAGCTTAGCCTTACTGGGCGAGATCTACAATGAGCAGTTCTTC. Protein: CASSLALLGEIYNEQFF.

V usage is TRBV6-6 and J usage is TRBJ1-6, with 7 bases matching TRBD1. Per germline, CDR1 MNHNY and CDR2 SVGAGI (reference sequence). V shed 4 bases and J 0 bases; nucleotides not matched to a gene: 3. The CDR3 loop spans 16 amino acids. CDR3 residues: CASSSHRGSYNSPLHF. CDR3 DNA: TGTGCCAGCAGTTCGCACAGGGGCTCCTATAATTCACCCCTCCACTTT.

V usage is TRBV14 and J usage is TRBJ2-1; D is perhaps TRBD2 (5 bases). Deletions cut 4 bases from V and 0 bases from J, with 13 bases between. The CDR3 has 16 amino acids. Per the germline V gene, CDR1 is SGHDN and CDR2 is FVKESK. The CDR3 here is CASSPSGLSSYNEQFF. The CDR3 DNA reads TGTGCCAGCAGCCCGAGCGGCCTGAGCTCCTACAATGAGCAGTTCTTC.

This clonotype appeared many times. This chain uses TRBV7-6 with TRBJ1-1, with a possible D match to TRBD1 (5 bases). CDR1 is SGHVS, CDR2 FNYEAQ, per germline. Deletions cut 0 bases from V and 3 bases from J, with 5 bases between. The CDR3 sequence is 13 residues long. CDR3 DNA sequence: TGTGCCAGCAGCTTAGCGGGACACACTGAAGCTTTCTTT. It encodes CASSLAGHTEAFF.

CDR3 nucleotide sequence: TGTGCCAGCAGTTACGGCCCTGGTCTGGGGGCCAACGTCCTGACTTTC. Translating gives CASSYGPGLGANVLTF. V and J are TRBV2 and TRBJ2-6; D is undetermined. The CDR3 is 16 residues long. Germline V gives CDR1 SNHLY, CDR2 FYNNEI. The V end lost 5 bases, the J end lost 4 bases, and 15 bases lay between the germline ends. The variable domain in full, completed from reference TRBV2 and TRBJ2-6, reads EPEVTQTPSHQVTQMGQEVILRCVPISNHLYFYWYRQILGQKVEFLVSFYNNEISEKSEIFDDQFSVERPDGSNFTLKIRSTKLEDSAMYFCASSYGPGLGANVLTFGAGSRLTVL.

There are many counts of this clonotype. The CDR3 bases are TGTGCCAGCAAGGCCTCGAACACCGGGGAGCTGTTTTTT. Protein sequence: CASKASNTGELFF. The chain joins TRBV2 to TRBJ2-2; D call uncertain. The germline CDR1 and CDR2 sequences are SNHLY and FYNNEI. Between the trimmed V and J ends, which lost 7 bases and 0 bases, there was a span of 6 bases. This CDR3 comprises 13 residues.

This chain joins TRBV4-1 and TRBJ2-1, with D unclear. The V and J ends lost 4 bases and 5 bases respectively, with 18 bases between them. The CDR3 consists of 16 residues. Looked up from germline, CDR1 is MGHRA and CDR2 is YSYEKL. CDR3 in amino acids: CASSPRTSNPNNEQFF. CDR3 bases: TGCGCCAGCAGCCCCCGCACCTCAAACCCTAACAATGAGCAGTTCTTC.

This clonotype was found a few times. The gene calls are TRBV11-2 and TRBJ2-7; tentatively, D is TRBD1 (6 bases). V lost 0 bases and J 2 bases, leaving 17 bases between the germline ends. This CDR3 region has 17 residues. Germline V gene sequence: CDR1 SGHAT, CDR2 FQNNGV. The CDR3: CASSLDRPGTTTYEQYV. CDR3 nucleotide sequence: TGTGCCAGCAGCTTAGATCGCCCCGGGACAACCACCTACGAGCAGTACGTC.

This clonotype was observed a few times. The chain carries TRBV6-1 and TRBJ1-2; D is undetermined. Trimming took off 2 bases at V and 3 bases at J, with 7 bases between the two ends. Germline V gene sequence: CDR1 MNHNS, CDR2 SASEGT. This CDR3 comprises 13 residues. CDR3 in DNA: TGTGCCAGCAGTGAACTAAGATACTATGGCTACACCTTC. Residues: CASSELRYYGYTF.

The V and J genes are TRBV6-2 or TRBV6-3 and TRBJ2-1; D possibly corresponds to TRBD2 (5 bases). CDR3 length: 17 residues. Trimming cost V 0 bases and J 0 bases, with 12 bases left between them. Germline CDR1 is MNHEY and CDR2 is SVGEGT. CDR3 residues: CASSYSLALSSYNEQFF. The DNA of the CDR3 is TGTGCCAGCAGTTACTCCCTAGCTTTGAGCTCCTACAATGAGCAGTTCTTC.

The gene calls are TRBV24-1 and TRBJ2-2; tentatively, D is TRBD1 (7 bases). Germline V CDR1 and CDR2: KGHDR, SFDVKD. Trimming removed 4 bases from V and 5 bases from J, with 13 bases in between. The CDR3 is 15 residues long. In DNA, the CDR3 is TGTGCCACCAGTGACCGCGGGACAGCAACCGGGGAGCTGTTTTTT. It translates to CATSDRGTATGELFF.

This clonotype was seen ten or more times. The V and J genes are TRBV7-2 and TRBJ2-3; 7 bases map to TRBD1. Trimming took 3 bases from V and 2 from J; bases not matched to a gene: 8. CDR1 and CDR2 (germline): SGHTA, FQGNSA. The CDR3 spans 16 residues. This CDR3 is CASSFIWTGPTDTQYF. The CDR3 region has the DNA TGTGCCAGCAGCTTCATTTGGACAGGTCCCACAGATACGCAGTATTTT.

This sequence joins TRBV20-1 and TRBJ2-7, with D perhaps matching TRBD2 (6 bases). Germline V gives CDR1 DFQATT, CDR2 SNEGSKA (reference sequence). Trimming stripped 0 bases from V and 0 bases from J, with 15 bases between. The CDR3 is 16 amino acids. The CDR3 region has the DNA TGCAGTGCTAGAGATGCTGCGGGGACCAGCTCCTACGAGCAGTACTTC. Protein: CSARDAAGTSSYEQYF.

The genes are TRBV6-8 and TRBJ2-1; a possible D gene is TRBD1 (5 bases). Per germline, CDR1 MNHGY and CDR2 SAAAGT. V was clipped by 0 bases and J by 4 bases, with 10 bases between them. This CDR3 has 15 amino acids. The CDR3: CASSYSAGIYNEQFF. The CDR3 DNA reads TGTGCCAGCAGTTACTCCGCAGGGATTTACAATGAGCAGTTCTTC.

The chain employs TRBV2 and TRBJ1-3; D not resolved. The CDR3 runs to 14 residues. V was pared by 6 bases and J by 8 bases, with 17 bases between. Germline CDR1 SNHLY, CDR2 FYNNEI. The CDR3 region is CASRPDRPGDTIYF. In DNA, the CDR3 is TGTGCCAGCAGGCCGGACCGACCCGGGGACACCATATATTTT. Drawing the rest from reference TRBV2 and TRBJ1-3, the complete variable domain is EPEVTQTPSHQVTQMGQEVILRCVPISNHLYFYWYRQILGQKVEFLVSFYNNEISEKSEIFDDQFSVERPDGSNFTLKIRSTKLEDSAMYFCASRPDRPGDTIYFGEGSWLTVV.

V and J are TRBV24-1 and TRBJ2-1, with D perhaps matching TRBD2 (6 bases). Trimming removed 4 bases from V and 12 bases from J, with 15 bases in between. From germline, CDR1 is KGHDR and CDR2 SFDVKD. This CDR3 region has 13 residues. CDR3 sequence: CATSETGVPPQFF. The CDR3 DNA reads as TGTGCCACCAGTGAGACGGGAGTCCCCCCGCAGTTCTTC.

The J gene is TRBJ2-6, the V gene TRBV28, with TRBD1 matching 7 bases. V dropped 5 bases and J dropped 2; count of bases not matched to a gene: 6. There are 16 residues in the CDR3. Germline loops: CDR1 MDHEN, CDR2 SYDVKM. The CDR3 loop is CASSTNDRAGANVLTF. As DNA, the CDR3 is TGTGCCAGCAGTACAAACGACAGGGCTGGGGCCAACGTCCTGACTTTC.